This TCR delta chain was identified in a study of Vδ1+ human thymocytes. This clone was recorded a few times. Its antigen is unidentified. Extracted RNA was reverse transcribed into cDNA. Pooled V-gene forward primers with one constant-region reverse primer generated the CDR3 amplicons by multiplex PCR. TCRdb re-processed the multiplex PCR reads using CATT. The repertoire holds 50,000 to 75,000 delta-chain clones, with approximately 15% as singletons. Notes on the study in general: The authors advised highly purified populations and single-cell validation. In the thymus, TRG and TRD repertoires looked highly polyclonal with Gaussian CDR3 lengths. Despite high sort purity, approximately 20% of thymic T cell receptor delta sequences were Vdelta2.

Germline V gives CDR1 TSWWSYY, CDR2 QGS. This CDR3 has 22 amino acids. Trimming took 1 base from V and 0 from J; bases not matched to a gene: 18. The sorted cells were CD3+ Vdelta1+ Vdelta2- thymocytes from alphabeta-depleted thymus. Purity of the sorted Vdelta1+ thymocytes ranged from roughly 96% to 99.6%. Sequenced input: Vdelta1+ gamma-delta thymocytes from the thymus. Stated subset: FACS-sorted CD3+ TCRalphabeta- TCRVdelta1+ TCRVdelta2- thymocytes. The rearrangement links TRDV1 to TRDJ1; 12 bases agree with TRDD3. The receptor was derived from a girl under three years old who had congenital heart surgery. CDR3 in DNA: TGTGCTCTTGGGGAACGGTCCACCTCTAGTACTGGGGGATACCTGTACACCGATAAACTCATCTTT. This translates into CALGERSTSSTGGYLYTDKLIF.